This passage covers 30 T cell receptor beta chains from one sample sequenced in a study of CD8+ T cells in alopecia areata. Extracted RNA was reverse transcribed into cDNA, the sequencing template. Clones were sequenced by immunoSEQ multiplex PCR, and TCRdb holds only the in-frame ones, with some missing. The table has about 160,000 clones, roughly 44% seen once; the top ten hold around 6.8%. Material for sequencing was CD4+ T cells sorted from blood. Receptor source: a human donor with alopecia areata.

The CDR3 reads CASRAPGRTYGYTF. The CDR3 nucleotides read TGTGCCAGCAGAGCGCCCGGACGGACCTATGGCTACACCTTC. The rearrangement links TRBV6-5 to TRBJ1-2; D gene ambiguous. Germline V CDR1 and CDR2: MNHEY, SVGAGI. There are 14 residues in the CDR3. Trimming took 6 bases from V and 4 from J, leaving 15 bases between them.

The chain carries TRBV18 and TRBJ2-7; D is undetermined. Germline CDR1 KGHSH, CDR2 LQKENI. This CDR3 spans 13 amino acids. Trimming pared 3 bases from V and 3 bases from J, leaving 9 bases between. The CDR3 region has the DNA TGTGCCAGCTCACCGTTTGATGTCTACGAGCAGTACTTC. It codes for CASSPFDVYEQYF.

The rearrangement joins TRBV5-1 to TRBJ2-3, with 9 bases identical to TRBD1. This CDR3 spans 16 amino acids. The J segment lost 0 bases and the V segment lost 3 bases, leaving 5 bases of the junction unmatched. Per the germline V gene, CDR1 is SGHRS and CDR2 is YFSETQ. The DNA for the CDR3 is TGCGCCAGCAGCTCCAGGGACAGGGAAAGCACAGATACGCAGTATTTT. It yields the protein CASSSRDRESTDTQYF.

This clone turned up a few times. The rearrangement joins TRBV30 to TRBJ1-2; D call uncertain. The CDR3 has 11 amino acids. Germline V gene data show CDR1 as GTSNPN and CDR2 as SVGIG (reference sequence). V gave up 0 bases and J gave up 7 bases, with 6 bases separating them. The CDR3 DNA is TGTGCCTGGAGTGTACCAGGTGGCTACACCTTC. Translated, it gives CAWSVPGGYTF. Drawing the rest from reference TRBV30 and TRBJ1-2, the complete variable domain is SQTIHQWPATLVQPVGSPLSLECTVEGTSNPNLYWYRQAAGRGLQLLFYSVGIGQISSEVPQNLSASRPQDRQFILSSKKLLLSDSGFYLCAWSVPGGYTFGSGTRLTVV.

This chain joins TRBV5-4 and TRBJ1-2; 8 nucleotides line up with TRBD1. V was pared by 3 bases and J by 2 bases, with 9 bases of the junction left unmatched. The CDR3 covers 16 residues. From germline, CDR1 is SGHNT and CDR2 YYREEE (reference sequence). CDR3 DNA sequence: TGTGCCAGCAGCTCACTGGGACAGGCCTTCAACTATGGCTACACCTTC. As protein: CASSSLGQAFNYGYTF.

The table lists this clone with a few counts. The chain is built from TRBV29-1 and TRBJ1-2; D is unclear. Trimming left V 3 bases short and J 6 bases short, with 11 bases between. The germline gives CDR1 SQVTM, CDR2 ANQGSEA. CDR3 length: 12 residues. The CDR3 here is CSVESGNHGYTF. The CDR3 DNA is TGCAGCGTTGAGTCGGGGAACCATGGCTACACCTTC.

The chain has TRBV27 and TRBJ2-3; D may be TRBD2 (5 bases). V lost 7 bases, J lost 1 base, and 9 bases lay in between. Germline V gene data show CDR1 as MNHEY and CDR2 as SMNVEV (reference sequence). The CDR3 runs to 13 residues. CDR3 nucleotides: TGTGCCAGCAACCCGCGGGGCACAGATACGCAGTATTTT. This gives the protein CASNPRGTDTQYF.

The chain combines TRBV4-1 with TRBJ2-2, with 7 bases that match TRBD2. Germline CDR1 MGHRA, CDR2 YSYEKL. The CDR3 runs 18 residues. V shed 6 bases, J shed 3 bases, and the junction held 16 bases outside the gene matches. CDR3 nucleotides: TGCGCCAGCAGTTACGGACTAGGGAATGTGCGCGACACCGGGGAGCTGTTTTTT. It specifies CASSYGLGNVRDTGELFF.

This chain connects TRBV5-4 to TRBJ2-1, with 8 bases matching TRBD1. From germline, CDR1 is SGHNT and CDR2 YYREEE (reference sequence). This CDR3 is 15 amino acids long. After removal of 6 bases from V and 0 bases from J, the junction contained 5 bases not matched to a gene. The CDR3 nucleotides are TGTGCCAGCAAAAAGACAGGGGACTCCTACAATGAGCAGTTCTTC. It translates to CASKKTGDSYNEQFF.

The J gene is TRBJ2-4, the V gene TRBV4-1; D tentatively reads TRBD1 or TRBD2 (5 bases each). V lost 3 bases and J lost 8, with 14 bases in between. In germline, CDR1 is MGHRA, CDR2 YSYEKL. The CDR3 is made up of 14 amino acids. CDR3 in amino acids: CASSQTLVGDIQYF. In DNA form, the CDR3 reads TGCGCCAGCAGCCAGACTCTGGTGGGGGACATTCAGTACTTC.

In its sample, this clone was seen once. V usage is TRBV28 and J usage is TRBJ1-2; TRBD1 agrees at 7 bases. The germline CDR1 and CDR2 sequences are MDHEN and SYDVKM. Trimming at V came to 2 bases and at J to 13 bases, leaving 10 bases not matched to a gene. The CDR3 runs 13 residues. The CDR3 nucleotides are TGTGCCAGCAGTTTAGACCTGGGACAGCTCCTCACCTTC. Translation: CASSLDLGQLLTF.

In its sample, this clone was seen a few times. The chain couples TRBV7-3 to TRBJ2-1, with 7 nucleotides matching TRBD2. The V and J ends lost 4 bases and 0 bases, in that order; junction bases with no gene match: 3. Germline V gene lookup returns CDR1 SGHTA and CDR2 FQGTGA. CDR3 length: 15 amino acids. CDR3 in DNA: TGTGCCAGCAGCTCGGCTAGCGGCTCCTACAATGAGCAGTTCTTC. Translation: CASSSASGSYNEQFF.

The V gene is TRBV30, the J gene TRBJ2-1; 8 nucleotides line up with TRBD2. V lost 0 bases and J lost 8; bases outside the gene matches: 6. The V gene's germline CDR1 is GTSNPN and CDR2 SVGIG (reference sequence). The CDR3 extends over 14 amino acids. CDR3: CAWSVLSGSDEQFF. CDR3 DNA: TGTGCCTGGAGTGTACTCAGCGGGAGCGATGAGCAGTTCTTC.

This clone was seen more than once but under ten times. The chain uses TRBV29-1 and TRBJ2-7, with TRBD2 matching 9 bases. The CDR3 is made up of 13 amino acids. Per the germline V gene, CDR1 is SQVTM and CDR2 is ANQGSEA. V lost 2 bases to trimming and J lost 2 bases; unmatched junction nucleotides: 1. CDR3 residues: CSVERLAAYEQYF. CDR3 DNA: TGCAGCGTTGAACGACTAGCGGCCTACGAGCAGTACTTC.

This clone was picked up a small number of times. This rearrangement joins TRBV4-2 to TRBJ2-2; maybe TRBD2 (6 bases). The germline V gene encodes CDR1 LGHNA and CDR2 YNFKEQ. The CDR3 has 15 amino acids. The V end was cut by 3 bases, the J end by 1 base, with 9 bases between. CDR3 sequence reads: CASSQVAVNTGELFF. The CDR3 DNA reads TGTGCCAGCAGCCAGGTAGCGGTGAACACCGGGGAGCTGTTTTTT.

This sequence joins TRBV5-6 and TRBJ2-2, with 11 bases identical to TRBD2. In germline, CDR1 is SGHDT, CDR2 YYEEEE. This CDR3 is built from 16 residues. The V segment lost 4 bases and the J segment 8 bases; nucleotides outside the gene matches: 10. CDR3 protein: CASSRGLADFDGELFF. CDR3 sequence (DNA): TGTGCCAGCAGCCGGGGACTAGCGGATTTCGATGGGGAGCTGTTTTTT.

The V gene is TRBV5-5, the J gene TRBJ1-2, with unresolved D. V was trimmed by 0 bases and J by 5 bases, leaving 2 bases between them. This CDR3 has 11 residues. Germline assignment: CDR1 SGHKS and CDR2 YYEKEE (reference sequence). The CDR3 reads CASSLEYGYTF. The CDR3 nucleotides are TGTGCCAGCAGCTTGGAGTATGGCTACACCTTC.

This clone was detected a few times. The V and J genes are TRBV7-9 and TRBJ1-2, with a possible D match to TRBD1 (5 bases). Trimming shortened V by 6 bases and J by 8 bases, and 19 bases separated the two germline ends. Germline V gene data show CDR1 as SEHNR and CDR2 as FQNEAQ (reference sequence). This CDR3 contains 14 residues. In DNA, the CDR3 is TGTGCCAGCAGTATTGACAGTCGGAGGGTCGGCTACACCTTC. It encodes CASSIDSRRVGYTF.

This rearrangement joins TRBV6-1 to TRBJ1-1; D perhaps matches TRBD1 (5 bases). The germline CDR1 and CDR2 sequences are MNHNS and SASEGT. There are 12 residues in the CDR3. Trimming removed 7 bases from V and 6 bases from J, with 12 bases in between. Here the CDR3 DNA reads TGTGCCAGCATTTCGACAGTTTCTGAAGCTTTCTTT. Amino acid sequence: CASISTVSEAFF.

The V call is TRBV29-1, the J call TRBJ2-5; 12 positions match TRBD2. The V segment lost 7 bases and the J segment 5 bases; nucleotides outside the gene matches: 5. The CDR3 is made up of 13 amino acids. Germline V gene sequence: CDR1 SQVTM, CDR2 ANQGSEA. The CDR3 nucleotides are TGCAGCGCCATGGGACTAGCGGGCGAGACCCAGTACTTC. Translated: CSAMGLAGETQYF. Drawing the rest from reference TRBV29-1 and TRBJ2-5, the complete variable domain is SAVISQKPSRDICQRGTSLTIQCQVDSQVTMMFWYRQQPGQSLTLIATANQGSEATYESGFVIDKFPISRPNLTFSTLTVSNMSPEDSSIYLCSAMGLAGETQYFGPGTRLLVL.

The chain recombines TRBV4-1 with TRBJ2-3; 11 bases line up with TRBD2. Germline V gives CDR1 MGHRA, CDR2 YSYEKL. Unmatched junction bases numbered 11, after V lost 3 bases and J lost 6 bases. The CDR3 spans 17 residues. Here the CDR3 reads CASSQGRLAGRVDTQYF. As DNA, the CDR3 is TGCGCCAGCAGCCAGGGTCGACTAGCGGGAAGAGTGGATACGCAGTATTTT.

The J gene is TRBJ2-5, the V gene TRBV5-1; D is ambiguous. The CDR3 spans 15 residues. CDR1 is SGHRS, CDR2 YFSETQ, per germline. The V and J ends lost 0 bases and 5 bases respectively, with 14 bases between them. CDR3 protein: CASSLGIGRLETQYF. In nucleotides, the CDR3 is TGCGCCAGCAGCTTGGGTATCGGCAGGCTGGAGACCCAGTACTTC.

The chain joins TRBV2 to TRBJ1-1, with D possibly TRBD1 on 6 matching bases. The V and J ends lost 4 bases and 1 base respectively, with 13 bases between them. Germline V gene sequence: CDR1 SNHLY, CDR2 FYNNEI. The CDR3 length is 15 residues. The CDR3 protein is CASSVNRVRNTEAFF. CDR3 DNA sequence: TGTGCCAGCAGTGTCAACAGGGTACGGAACACTGAAGCTTTCTTT.

The chain joins TRBV7-9 to TRBJ2-6; TRBD1 aligns across 10 bases. The CDR3 loop spans 17 amino acids. The V gene end was trimmed by 2 bases and the J gene end by 2 bases; junction bases not matched to a gene: 3. Per germline, CDR1 SEHNR and CDR2 FQNEAQ (reference sequence). In DNA, the CDR3 is TGTGCCAGCAGCTTAAGGGACAGGGGAGCTGGGGCCAACGTCCTGACTTTC. It yields the protein CASSLRDRGAGANVLTF.

The chain uses TRBV29-1 and TRBJ2-1; no reliable D call. Germline loops: CDR1 SQVTM, CDR2 ANQGSEA. CDR3 length: 12 amino acids. Trimming stripped 4 bases from V and 8 bases from J, with 12 bases between. CDR3 residues: CSVAPRRDEQFF. CDR3 nucleotide sequence: TGCAGCGTTGCGCCCCGCCGGGATGAGCAGTTCTTC.

This clone was picked up a small number of times. V gene TRBV29-1 combines with J gene TRBJ1-2, with TRBD1 identical over 11 bases. The germline gives CDR1 SQVTM, CDR2 ANQGSEA. V gave up 7 bases and J gave up 6 bases; unmatched junction bases: 7. This CDR3 region has 13 residues. The CDR3 bases are TGCAGCGCTGAGCCGGGACAGGGGGATGGCTACACCTTC. This sequence encodes CSAEPGQGDGYTF.

This rearrangement joins TRBV30 to TRBJ1-3; D is unclear. This CDR3 is 13 amino acids long. Trimming took off 0 bases at V and 2 bases at J, with 5 bases between the two ends. The V gene's germline CDR1 is GTSNPN and CDR2 SVGIG (reference sequence). The CDR3 bases are TGTGCCTGGAGTGTGCAGGCTGGAAACACCATATATTTT. Translation: CAWSVQAGNTIYF.

The chain is built from TRBV7-3 and TRBJ2-1; 10 bases match TRBD1. Germline V CDR1 and CDR2: SGHTA, FQGTGA. V lost 1 base, J lost 7 bases, and 10 bases stayed unmatched. CDR3 length: 17 residues. CDR3 DNA: TGTGCCAGCAGCTTAATTCACCAGGACAGGGGGGTAAATGAGCAGTTCTTC. This sequence encodes CASSLIHQDRGVNEQFF.

The V gene is TRBV6-1, the J gene TRBJ2-7; no clear D. CDR1 MNHNS and CDR2 SASEGT come from the germline V gene. This CDR3 has 14 amino acids. V was trimmed by 1 base and J by 6 bases, leaving 13 bases between them. The CDR3 coding sequence is TGTGCCAGCAGTGAAGTTACCGTGGCGGCCGAGCAGTACTTC. This gives the protein CASSEVTVAAEQYF.

The chain joins TRBV6-5 to TRBJ1-2; no definite D call. The CDR3 totals 13 residues. V lost 8 bases and J lost 1, with 11 bases in between. Germline V gene lookup returns CDR1 MNHEY and CDR2 SVGAGI. The CDR3 loop reads CASYSTVNYGYTF. The CDR3 DNA reads as TGTGCCAGCTACTCAACCGTTAACTATGGCTACACCTTC.